This T cell receptor beta chain is from a study of metastatic and nonmetastatic thyroid tumors. Every patient was untreated before thyroid surgery. Germline V gene lookup returns CDR1 SGHKS and CDR2 YYEKEE (reference sequence). CDR3 length equals 13 residues. TCRdb reprocessed the PCR reads via MiXCR. This sample has roughly 53,000 clones, with 20% found just once. Only a few counts were recorded for this clone. An end of the junction differs from the germline gene, which may be a read error. Sequenced material: blood. The sequence was collected from a female donor with papillary thyroid cancer or a benign thyroid nodule (not recorded which). Some clones in this sample may be carry-over from other donors' samples. The chain couples TRBV5-5 to TRBJ2-7, with D hard to call. CDR3 sequence reads: CANSPTAGYEQYF. CDR3 bases: TGTGCCAACAGCCCAACGGCAGGCTACGAGCAGTACTTC.